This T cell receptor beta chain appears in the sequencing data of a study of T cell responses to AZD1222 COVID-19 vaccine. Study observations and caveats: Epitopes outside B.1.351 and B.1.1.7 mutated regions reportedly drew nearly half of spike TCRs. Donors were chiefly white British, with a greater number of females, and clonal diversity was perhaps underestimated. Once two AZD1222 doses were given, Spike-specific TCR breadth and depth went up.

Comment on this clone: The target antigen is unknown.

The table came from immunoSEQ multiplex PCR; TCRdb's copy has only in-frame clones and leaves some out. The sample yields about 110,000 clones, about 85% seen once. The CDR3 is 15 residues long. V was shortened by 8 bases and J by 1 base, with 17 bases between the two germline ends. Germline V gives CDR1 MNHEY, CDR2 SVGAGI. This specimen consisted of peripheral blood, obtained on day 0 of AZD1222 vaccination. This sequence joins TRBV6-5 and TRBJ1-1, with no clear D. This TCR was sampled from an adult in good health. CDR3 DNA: TGTGCCAGCCGTAGAGACCCCGGGAGGAACACTGAAGCTTTCTTT. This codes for CASRRDPGRNTEAFF.